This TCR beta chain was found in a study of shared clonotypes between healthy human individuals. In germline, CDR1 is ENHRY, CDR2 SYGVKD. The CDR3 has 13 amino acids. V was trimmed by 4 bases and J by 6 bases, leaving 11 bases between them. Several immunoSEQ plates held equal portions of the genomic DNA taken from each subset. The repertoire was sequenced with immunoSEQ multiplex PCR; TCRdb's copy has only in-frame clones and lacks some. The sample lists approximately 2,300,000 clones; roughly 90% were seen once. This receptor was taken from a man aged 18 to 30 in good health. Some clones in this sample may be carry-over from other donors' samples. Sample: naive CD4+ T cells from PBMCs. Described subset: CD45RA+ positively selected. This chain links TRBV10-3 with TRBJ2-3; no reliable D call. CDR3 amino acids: CAISGAMRDTQYF. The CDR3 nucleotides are TGTGCCATCAGTGGAGCGATGAGGGATACGCAGTATTTT.